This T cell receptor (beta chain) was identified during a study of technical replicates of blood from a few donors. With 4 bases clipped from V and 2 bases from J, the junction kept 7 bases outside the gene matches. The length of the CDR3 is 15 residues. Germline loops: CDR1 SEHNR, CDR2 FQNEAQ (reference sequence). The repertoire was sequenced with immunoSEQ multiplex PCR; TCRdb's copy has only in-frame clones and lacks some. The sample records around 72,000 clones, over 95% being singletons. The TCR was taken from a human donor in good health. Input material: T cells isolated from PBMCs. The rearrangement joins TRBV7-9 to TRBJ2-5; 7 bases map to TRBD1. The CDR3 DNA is TGTGCCAGCAGCTGGACAGGAGAGCCACAAGAGACCCAGTACTTC. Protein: CASSWTGEPQETQYF.